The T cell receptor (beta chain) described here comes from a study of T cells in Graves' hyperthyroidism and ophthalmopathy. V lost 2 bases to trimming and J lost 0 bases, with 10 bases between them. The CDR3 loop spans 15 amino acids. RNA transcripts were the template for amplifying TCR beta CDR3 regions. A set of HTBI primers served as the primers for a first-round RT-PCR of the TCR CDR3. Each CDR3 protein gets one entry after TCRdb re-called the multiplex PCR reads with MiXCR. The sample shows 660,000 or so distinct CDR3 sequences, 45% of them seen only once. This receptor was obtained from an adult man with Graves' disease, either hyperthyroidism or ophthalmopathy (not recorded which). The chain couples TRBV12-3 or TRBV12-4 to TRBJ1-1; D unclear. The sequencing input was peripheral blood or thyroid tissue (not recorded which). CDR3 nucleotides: TGTGCCAGCAGTTTAATGGGGAGGATGAACACTGAAGCTTTCTTT. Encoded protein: CASSLMGRMNTEAFF.